The rows below give T cell receptor beta chains drawn from one sample of a study of blood T cell repertoires in COVID-19. The protocol was immunoSEQ multiplex PCR, while the TCRdb copy is restricted to in-frame clones and leaves out a portion. The sample lists about 130,000 clones, over 70% occurring once. Material for sequencing was peripheral blood. The receptors here all came from a man of 80 years or more with acute or convalescent COVID-19. Each CDR3 is given with its conserved first and last residue. The order of the fields is J gene, CDR3 length, D gene, clone size, V gene, CDR3 protein, CDR3 DNA. D genes are given only for firm matches. Rows may omit the clone size; those that give it use once, few, many or a size class.

>TRBJ2-7|15|TRBD1|.|TRBV19
CASSKGQGSSYEQYF
TGTGCCAGTAGTAAGGGACAGGGGAGCTCCTACGAGCAGTACTTC
>TRBJ2-5|13|.|.|TRBV18
CASSPKEEETQYF
TGTGCCAGCTCCCCTAAGGAGGAAGAGACCCAGTACTTC
>TRBJ2-7|16|TRBD1|.|TRBV5-1
CASSLEGWDRAYEQYF
TGCGCCAGCAGCTTGGAAGGGTGGGACAGGGCCTACGAGCAGTACTTC
>TRBJ2-5|18|.|.|TRBV21-1
CASSTRQRNRGGEETQYF
TGTGCCAGCAGCACCCGTCAACGAAACAGGGGGGGGGAAGAGACCCAGTACTTC
>TRBJ2-2|17|.|.|TRBV14
CASSQGNRGLNTGELFF
TGTGCCAGCAGCCAAGGAAATAGGGGACTGAACACCGGGGAGCTGTTTTTT
>TRBJ1-5|15|TRBD1|.|TRBV7-8
CASSSQGTGGQPQHF
TGTGCCAGCAGCTCCCAGGGAACAGGGGGTCAGCCCCAGCATTTT
>TRBJ2-7|11|.|.|TRBV2
CASRQSYEQYF
TGTGCCAGCAGACAGTCCTACGAGCAGTACTTC
>TRBJ1-6|14|TRBD1|.|TRBV6-5
CASKGQAYNSPLHF
TGTGCCAGCAAGGGACAGGCATATAATTCACCCCTCCACTTT
>TRBJ1-1|13|.|.|TRBV7-2
CASKQGMVAEAFF
TGTGCCAGCAAACAGGGTATGGTCGCTGAAGCTTTCTTT
>TRBJ1-5|14|.|.|TRBV3-1/TRBV3-2
CASSEDSVNQPQHF
TGTGCCAGCAGCGAAGACAGCGTCAATCAGCCCCAGCATTTT
>TRBJ1-2|12|.|.|TRBV7-9
CASSSGGYGYTF
TGTGCCAGCAGCTCCGGGGGCTATGGCTACACCTTC
>TRBJ2-4|13|.|.|TRBV13
CASSFTRANIQYF
TGTGCCAGCAGCTTTACCAGGGCGAACATTCAGTACTTC
>TRBJ2-1|19|.|.|TRBV11-3
CASSLGRFRGASSYNEQFF
TGTGCCAGCAGCTTAGGGAGGTTTCGGGGGGCGAGCTCCTACAATGAGCAGTTCTTC
>TRBJ2-3|15|TRBD1|.|TRBV29-1
CSVPGQGGPRDTQYF
TGCAGCGTTCCCGGACAGGGGGGGCCGCGGGATACGCAGTATTTT
>TRBJ1-5|16|TRBD1|once|TRBV2
CASSEEMGTANQPQHF
TGTGCCAGCAGTGAAGAGATGGGGACAGCCAATCAGCCCCAGCATTTT
>TRBJ1-2|13|.|.|TRBV5-5
CASSLEGTRGYTF
TGTGCCAGCAGCTTGGAAGGGACACGGGGCTACACCTTC
>TRBJ1-1|12|.|.|TRBV6-5
CASSWRRTEAFF
TGTGCCAGCAGTTGGAGGAGGACTGAAGCTTTCTTT
>TRBJ2-7|16|TRBD1|.|TRBV4-2
CASSQALTGGAYEQYF
TGTGCCAGCAGCCAAGCCCTTACAGGGGGCGCCTACGAGCAGTACTTC
>TRBJ2-7|16|TRBD1|.|TRBV5-1
CASSLDFRGLLHEQYF
TGCGCCAGCAGCTTGGATTTCAGGGGGCTATTGCACGAGCAGTACTTC
>TRBJ1-1|14|TRBD1|.|TRBV7-2
CASSWDSLNTEAFF
TGTGCCAGCAGCTGGGACAGTCTGAACACTGAAGCTTTCTTT
>TRBJ1-2|15|.|.|TRBV6-6
CASSYSVQGNGGYTF
TGTGCCAGCAGTTACTCGGTCCAGGGGAATGGTGGCTACACCTTC
>TRBJ1-2|16|TRBD1|.|TRBV7-9
CASSLTWDRETYGYTF
TGTGCCAGCAGCTTAACATGGGACAGAGAAACCTATGGCTACACCTTC
>TRBJ2-1|15|TRBD2|.|TRBV28
CASSSPQRGRNEQFF
TGTGCCAGCAGTTCCCCCCAGCGGGGGCGGAATGAGCAGTTCTTC
>TRBJ1-6|17|.|.|TRBV14
CASSRRGGDKFNSPLHF
TGTGCCAGCAGCCGAAGGGGGGGGGATAAGTTTAATTCACCCCTCCACTTT
>TRBJ2-1|15|TRBD2|.|TRBV5-1
CASSSSGGSYNEQFF
TGCGCCAGCAGTTCCTCGGGGGGGTCCTACAATGAGCAGTTCTTC
>TRBJ2-6|19|TRBD1|.|TRBV5-5
CASSLPGQRTSSGANVLTF
TGTGCCAGCAGCCTACCGGGACAGCGGACGAGCTCTGGGGCCAACGTCCTGACTTTC
>TRBJ1-3|12|.|.|TRBV7-9
CAGTPSGNTIYF
TGTGCCGGGACTCCCTCTGGAAACACCATATATTTT